A selection of T cell receptor beta chains follows, all from one sample in a study of blood T cells in healthy people across ages. TCRdb reprocessed the 5' RACE reads via MiXCR and lists one record per CDR3 protein. The sample shows hundreds of thousands of distinct CDR3 sequences, less than 35% of them seen only once. Sequenced: blood. Every receptor here comes from a woman older than 75 in good health. Both conserved end residues are part of each CDR3. A D gene is named only where the DNA matches it firmly. Size values are once, few and many counts, or a class for expanded clones, and some rows have none.

>.|.|TRBJ2-7|TRBV21-1
TGTGCCAGCAGCAAAGAACCAGCGGGGGGCCCGCCCCGTTCGCTTTTCAAGCAGTACTTC
CASSKEPAGGPPRSLFKQYF
>many|.|TRBJ2-7|TRBV10-2
TGCGCCAGCAGTGTATTCCCGGGGGCGTACGAGCAGTACTTC
CASSVFPGAYEQYF
>many|.|TRBJ1-5|TRBV7-2
TGTGCCAGCAGCTTCTCTCACGCTTACAATCAGCCCCAGCATTTT
CASSFSHAYNQPQHF
>.|TRBD1|TRBJ2-1|TRBV19
TGTGCCAGTAGTTGGGGGACAGGGGGATACAATGAGCAGTTCTTC
CASSWGTGGYNEQFF
>many|TRBD1|TRBJ2-7|TRBV7-8
TGTGCCAGCAGCAACCGGGACAGGGTATTCTCCTACGAGCAGTACTTC
CASSNRDRVFSYEQYF
>many|TRBD1|TRBJ1-5|TRBV12-3/TRBV12-4
TGTGCCAGCAGACGGACAGGGGGCTTCAATCAGCCCCAGCATTTT
CASRRTGGFNQPQHF
>.|.|TRBJ1-4|TRBV5-1
TGCGCCAGCAGCTTGAAAAGGGGCCCTACTAATGAAAAACTGTTTTTT
CASSLKRGPTNEKLFF
>many|TRBD2|TRBJ2-1|TRBV9
TGTGCCAGCAGCGTAAGGGGACTAGGGGACAATGAGCAGTTCTTC
CASSVRGLGDNEQFF
>.|.|TRBJ2-5|TRBV27
TGTGCCAGCGGGGGCTACTATGCGGGCGTCGAGACCCAGTACTTC
CASGGYYAGVETQYF
>few|TRBD1|TRBJ1-1|TRBV6-2/TRBV6-3
TGTGCCAGCAGTTACGAACAGGGGATTGGAGTGAACACTGAAGCTTTCTTT
CASSYEQGIGVNTEAFF
>many|.|TRBJ2-7|TRBV12-3/TRBV12-4
TGTGCCAGCAGTTTAAAGGGGTTCGAGCAGTACTTC
CASSLKGFEQYF
>many|TRBD2|TRBJ2-4|TRBV3-1
TGTGCCAGCAGCCTAGGGACTAGCGGGCCTCAGAGCATTCAGTACTTC
CASSLGTSGPQSIQYF
>.|.|TRBJ1-2|TRBV19
TGTGCCAGTAGTATCGGGACAAAGTATGGCTACACCTTC
CASSIGTKYGYTF
>many|.|TRBJ2-5|TRBV12-3/TRBV12-4
TGTGCCAGCAGTTTAGACAGGGAGGAGACCCAGTACTTC
CASSLDREETQYF
>.|.|TRBJ2-7|TRBV20-1
TGCAGTGCTAGCTCGGCGTCCTACGAGCAGTACTTC
CSASSASYEQYF
>.|TRBD1|TRBJ1-5|TRBV20-1
TGCAGTGCTAGAAGGACAGGGGATCGTCAGCCCCAGCATTTT
CSARRTGDRQPQHF
>once|TRBD2|TRBJ2-1|TRBV13
TGTGCCAGCAGCTATAGCGGGATCCCTCATCATGAGCAGTTCTTC
CASSYSGIPHHEQFF
>many|.|TRBJ2-7|TRBV30
TGTGCCTGGGAGACAGGTTCCTACGAGCAGTACTTC
CAWETGSYEQYF
>few|.|TRBJ2-2|TRBV2
TGTGCCAGCACCATCCGGGACACAAACACCGGGGAGCTGTTTTTT
CASTIRDTNTGELFF
>many|TRBD1|TRBJ2-7|TRBV10-3
TGTGCCATCAGAGGACAGGACCACCTACCGCAGTACTTC
CAIRGQDHLPQYF
>few|.|TRBJ1-2|TRBV5-4
TGTGCCAGCAGCTTGGGCGGGGGCTGGGACTATGGCTACACCTTC
CASSLGGGWDYGYTF
>.|.|TRBJ2-1|TRBV20-1
TGCAGTGCTATACGAACAGGGATCGGAAATGAGCAGTTCTTC
CSAIRTGIGNEQFF
>few|TRBD1|TRBJ1-1|TRBV20-1
TGCAGTGCTAGAGAGGGACAGGGATTCGCTGAAGCTTTCTTT
CSAREGQGFAEAFF
>.|.|TRBJ1-3|TRBV7-2
TGTGCCAGCAGCTTAGGAGGTGGAAACACCATATATTTT
CASSLGGGNTIYF
>many|TRBD1|TRBJ2-7|TRBV28
TGTGCCAGCAGTCACTTGGACAGGGATTACGAGCAGTACTTC
CASSHLDRDYEQYF
>once|TRBD2|TRBJ2-1|TRBV27
TGTGCCAGCAGTTTATTGGGTGGTAGCGGGGGTTCGTACAATGAGCAGTTCTTC
CASSLLGGSGGSYNEQFF
>many|.|TRBJ2-5|TRBV18
TGTGCCAGCTCACCTCAAGCAACCGAGACCCAGTACTTC
CASSPQATETQYF
>many|TRBD2|TRBJ2-5|TRBV15
TGTGCCACCAGCAGAGGTCGAGGACTAGCGGGGGGCCAAGAGACCCAGTACTTC
CATSRGRGLAGGQETQYF
>many|.|TRBJ1-2|TRBV12-3/TRBV12-4
TGTGCCAGCAGTTTGGAATTCGGGAGGGACTATGGCTACACCTTC
CASSLEFGRDYGYTF
>few|.|TRBJ2-3|TRBV20-1
TGCAGTGCTAGAGCTAGCCTCCCAGATACGCAGTATTTT
CSARASLPDTQYF